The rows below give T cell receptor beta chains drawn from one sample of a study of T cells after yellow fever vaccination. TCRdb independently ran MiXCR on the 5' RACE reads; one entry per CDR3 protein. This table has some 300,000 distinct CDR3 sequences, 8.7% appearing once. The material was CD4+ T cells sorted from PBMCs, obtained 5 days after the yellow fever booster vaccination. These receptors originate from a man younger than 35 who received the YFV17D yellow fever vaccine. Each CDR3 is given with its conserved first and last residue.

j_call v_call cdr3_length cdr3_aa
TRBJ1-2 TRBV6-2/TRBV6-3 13 CASTNSRTYGYTF
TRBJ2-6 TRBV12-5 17 CASGSTPGFSGANVLTF
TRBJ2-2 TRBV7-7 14 CASSFRTSTGELFF
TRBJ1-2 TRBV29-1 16 CSVVVVGQGIDYGYTF
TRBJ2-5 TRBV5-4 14 CASSGAAGRETQYF
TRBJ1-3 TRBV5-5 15 CASSSWGTSGNTIYF
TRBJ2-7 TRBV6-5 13 CASSSGTWGEQYF
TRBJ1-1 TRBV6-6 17 CASSYTPTYKGGTEAFF
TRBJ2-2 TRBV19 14 CASSIRQGPGELFF
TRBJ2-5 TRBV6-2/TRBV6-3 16 CASSYRTREYQETQYF
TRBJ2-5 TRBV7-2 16 CASSSTSGGGRETQYF
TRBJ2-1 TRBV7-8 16 CASSLEPGVSYNEQFF
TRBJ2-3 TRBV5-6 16 CASSLFSGGHPDTQYF
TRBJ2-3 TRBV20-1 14 CSAWDGSSTDTQYF
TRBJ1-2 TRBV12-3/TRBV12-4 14 CASSTLGRNYGYTF
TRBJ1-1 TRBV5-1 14 CASSPAGFDTEAFF
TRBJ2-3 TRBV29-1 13 CSVEPGEGDTQYF
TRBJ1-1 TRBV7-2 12 CASSPLLTEAFF
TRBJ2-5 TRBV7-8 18 CASSSTEERGAVQETQYF
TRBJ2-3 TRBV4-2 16 CASSRSLAGGLDTQYF
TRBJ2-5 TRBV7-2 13 CATGPSQEETQYF
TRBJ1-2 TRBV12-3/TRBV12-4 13 CASSFAEGYGYTF
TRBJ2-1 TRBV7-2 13 CASSASSVGEQFF
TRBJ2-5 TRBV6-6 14 CASSIGGRVETQYF
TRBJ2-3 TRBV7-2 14 CASSLDQGLYTQYF
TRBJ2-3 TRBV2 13 CASSGRLADTQYF
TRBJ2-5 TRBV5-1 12 CASSLALRDQYF
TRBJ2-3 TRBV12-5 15 CASGLVTVREDTQYF
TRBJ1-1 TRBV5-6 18 CASTSGFKAPTANTEAFF
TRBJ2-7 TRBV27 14 CASSPRQGAHEQYF
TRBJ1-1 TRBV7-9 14 CASEPRDGGTEAFF
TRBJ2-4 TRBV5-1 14 CASSLSRTGDIQYF
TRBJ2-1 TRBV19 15 CASSFGRGGLNEQFF
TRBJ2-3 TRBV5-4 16 CASSLRAGASGDTQYF
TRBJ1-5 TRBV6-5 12 CASSPGFPPQHF
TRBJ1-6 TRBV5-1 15 CASSTSDRVGSPLHF
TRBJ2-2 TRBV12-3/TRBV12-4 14 CASSLQGTTGELFF
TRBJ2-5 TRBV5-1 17 CASSLAGSGRYQETQYF
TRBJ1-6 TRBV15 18 CATSSRGRWSSYNSPLHF
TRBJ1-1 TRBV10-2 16 CASSSPGTGGNTEAFF
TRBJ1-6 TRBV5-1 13 CASSLEASSPLHF
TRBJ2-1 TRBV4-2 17 CASSQDLFSDSYNEQFF
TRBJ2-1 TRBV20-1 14 CSARGPSSYNEQFF
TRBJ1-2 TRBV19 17 CASSTTLLAGYFDGYTF
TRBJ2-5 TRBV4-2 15 CASSQRGTRQETQYF